A selection of T cell receptor beta chains follows, all from one sample in a study of blood T cell repertoires in COVID-19. Using immunoSEQ multiplex PCR, the repertoire was profiled, and TCRdb retains in-frame clones only, with some absent. The repertoire includes approximately 74,000 clones, roughly 73% of them detected once, and 45% to 60% sits in the top ten. Specimen: peripheral blood. These receptors all come from a human donor in a cohort sampled during active COVID-19. Each CDR3 is given with its conserved first and last residue. The D gene is left open where the match is weak. Clone size is shown for a subset of rows, as once, few, many or a class of expanded clone.

d_call | cdr3_length | j_call | v_call | clone_size | cdr3_nt | cdr3_aa
TRBD2 | 15 | TRBJ2-3 | TRBV10-1 | . | TGCGCCAGCAGTACCTGGCGGGAGGGTGTGAATACGCAGTATTTT | CASSTWREGVNTQYF
TRBD1 | 17 | TRBJ1-2 | TRBV16 | . | TGTGCCAGCAGCCAATACGTCGCCCAGGGGGCCAACTATGGCTACACCTTC | CASSQYVAQGANYGYTF
TRBD1 | 14 | TRBJ1-6 | TRBV6-4 | . | TGTGCCAGCTCCAGGGACAGGAATAATTCACCCCTCCACTTT | CASSRDRNNSPLHF
. | 15 | TRBJ1-6 | TRBV6-5 | . | TGTGCCAGCAGTTACGGGGGACACAGTAATTCACCCCTCCACTTT | CASSYGGHSNSPLHF
. | 12 | TRBJ2-3 | TRBV28 | . | TGTGCCAGCAGTGGAAGGGGTGATACGCAGTATTTT | CASSGRGDTQYF
TRBD1 | 13 | TRBJ2-7 | TRBV19 | . | TGTGCCACTCAGAGGGGGCCGGACTACGAGCAGTACTTC | CATQRGPDYEQYF
. | 14 | TRBJ1-5 | TRBV28 | . | TGTGCCAGCAGCTTCTCCGAGGGCAATCAGCCCCAGCATTTT | CASSFSEGNQPQHF
. | 14 | TRBJ2-1 | TRBV19 | once | TGTGCCAGTAGTATCGGTCAGGATTACAATGAGCAGTTCTTC | CASSIGQDYNEQFF
TRBD1 | 14 | TRBJ2-7 | TRBV10-2 | . | TGCGCCAGCATGGGGGACAGGGGCTCCTACGAGCAGTACTTC | CASMGDRGSYEQYF
TRBD1 | 14 | TRBJ1-2 | TRBV4-1 | . | TGCGCCAGCAGCCTCGGGACAGGGGGGAAGGGCTACACCTTC | CASSLGTGGKGYTF
TRBD2 | 14 | TRBJ2-5 | TRBV18 | once | TGTGCCAGCTCAATTGCGGGGGGAAAAGAGACCCAGTACTTC | CASSIAGGKETQYF
TRBD2 | 14 | TRBJ2-1 | TRBV5-1 | . | TGCGCCAGCAGCTTACCGGGAGGGAGGAGAGAGCAGTTCTTC | CASSLPGGRREQFF
TRBD1 | 13 | TRBJ1-1 | TRBV6-6 | few | TGTGCCAGCAGTTGGGACAGGGACACTGAAGCTTTCTTT | CASSWDRDTEAFF
TRBD2 | 16 | TRBJ2-3 | TRBV5-1 | . | TGCGCCAGCAGCCCGGGACTAGCGGGAGCCTCAGATACGCAGTATTTT | CASSPGLAGASDTQYF
. | 15 | TRBJ1-1 | TRBV28 | many | TGTGCCAGCAGTTTGCCTGGACAGCTGAACACTGAAGCTTTCTTT | CASSLPGQLNTEAFF
. | 11 | TRBJ1-2 | TRBV10-3 | few | TGTGCCATCAGTGCCGAGTATGGCTACACCTTC | CAISAEYGYTF
. | 13 | TRBJ1-1 | TRBV12-3/TRBV12-4 | . | TGTGCCAGCAGCCGCGCAATGAACACTGAAGCTTTCTTT | CASSRAMNTEAFF
TRBD1 | 16 | TRBJ1-5 | TRBV6-1 | . | TGTGCCAGCAGTGGAGGACAGGGTCCACCCAATCAGCCCCAGCATTTT | CASSGGQGPPNQPQHF
TRBD1 | 14 | TRBJ2-7 | TRBV19 | . | TGTGCCAGTACCCGTGGACAGGGTGAGGGCGAGCAGTACTTC | CASTRGQGEGEQYF
TRBD1 | 16 | TRBJ1-2 | TRBV5-1 | . | TGCGCCAGCAGCGGCGGGACAGGGCTGACGATGTATGGCTACACCTTC | CASSGGTGLTMYGYTF
. | 13 | TRBJ2-7 | TRBV30 | . | TGTGCCTGGAGTGTGGGGCACCCCTACGAGCAGTACTTC | CAWSVGHPYEQYF
TRBD1 | 13 | TRBJ2-3 | TRBV5-1 | . | TGCGCCAGCAGCCAGGACAGGGGGGATACGCAGTATTTT | CASSQDRGDTQYF
. | 12 | TRBJ1-4 | TRBV11-2 | few | TGTGCCACCCAAGTGGGGAGTGAAAAACTGTTTTTT | CATQVGSEKLFF
. | 14 | TRBJ1-4 | TRBV7-9 | . | TGTGCCAGCAGCCTACGCCAAGCTAACGAAAAACTGTTTTTT | CASSLRQANEKLFF
TRBD1 | 14 | TRBJ1-2 | TRBV28 | . | TGTGCCAGCAGTTACACAGGGGCTAACTATGGCTACACCTTC | CASSYTGANYGYTF
TRBD2 | 16 | TRBJ2-1 | TRBV28 | . | TGTGCCAGCAGTCCCCCAGTGGCGGGAGTTTACAATGAGCAGTTCTTC | CASSPPVAGVYNEQFF
. | 17 | TRBJ2-1 | TRBV4-2 | . | TGTGCCAGCAGCCAAGATCCCAACAGCGGGTTCTACAATGAGCAGTTCTTC | CASSQDPNSGFYNEQFF
. | 15 | TRBJ2-1 | TRBV5-1 | . | TGCGCCAGCAGCTCGGGATCCACTATTGACAATGAGCAGTTCTTC | CASSSGSTIDNEQFF
TRBD2 | 18 | TRBJ2-5 | TRBV3-1/TRBV3-2 | once | TGTGCCAGCAGCCAAGAGGGACTAGCGGGTCAGTACCAAGAGACCCAGTACTTC | CASSQEGLAGQYQETQYF
. | 16 | TRBJ2-3 | TRBV28 | . | TGTGCCAGCAGTTTATGGGCGGTTACTAGCACAGATACGCAGTATTTT | CASSLWAVTSTDTQYF
. | 13 | TRBJ2-5 | TRBV3-1/TRBV3-2 | once | TGTGCCAGCAGCCAAGCTGTCCAAGAGACCCAGTACTTC | CASSQAVQETQYF
. | 12 | TRBJ2-3 | TRBV25-1 | . | TGTGCCAGCAGTGAAAGCGCAGATACGCAGTATTTT | CASSESADTQYF
TRBD1 | 15 | TRBJ2-1 | TRBV5-4 | . | TGTGCCAGCAGCTTGGACAGGGGAACCTACAATGAGCAGTTCTTC | CASSLDRGTYNEQFF
. | 15 | TRBJ2-7 | TRBV7-2 | . | TGTGCCAGCAGCCCCCTCGGGGGGCGGACCGTGGAGCAGTACTTC | CASSPLGGRTVEQYF
. | 14 | TRBJ1-1 | TRBV7-8 | . | TGTGCCAGCAGTACATATCTGGCGAACACTGAAGCTTTCTTT | CASSTYLANTEAFF
. | 14 | TRBJ1-1 | TRBV30 | . | TGTGCCTGGAGTGGGGGTAGGGCGGGGACTGAAGCTTTCTTT | CAWSGGRAGTEAFF
TRBD1 | 15 | TRBJ2-5 | TRBV11-2 | few | TGTGCCAGCAGCTTCACACAGGGGGCGCGAGAGACCCAGTACTTC | CASSFTQGARETQYF
TRBD2 | 15 | TRBJ2-1 | TRBV6-2/TRBV6-3 | few | TGTGCCAGCAGTCTCTGGACTAGCGGGGGTGGGGAGCAGTTCTTC | CASSLWTSGGGEQFF
. | 14 | TRBJ2-4 | TRBV7-9 | . | TGTGCCAGCAGCTTAACCACCGGGGAGGACATTCAGTACTTC | CASSLTTGEDIQYF
TRBD1 | 13 | TRBJ2-7 | TRBV28 | few | TGTGCCAGCAGGACAGGGAAAACGTACGAGCAGTACTTC | CASRTGKTYEQYF
TRBD1 | 14 | TRBJ1-4 | TRBV15 | . | TGTGCCACCAGCGGCGGACAGGGTGGGGAAAAACTGTTTTTT | CATSGGQGGEKLFF
TRBD1 | 17 | TRBJ2-3 | TRBV4-2 | . | TGTGCCAGCAGCCAAGACCCGGGACAGGGGGCAGGGGATACGCAGTATTTT | CASSQDPGQGAGDTQYF
TRBD1 | 15 | TRBJ1-4 | TRBV6-6 | . | TGTGCCAGCAGTGAGGCGACAGGGGGCTATGAAAAACTGTTTTTT | CASSEATGGYEKLFF
. | 15 | TRBJ2-7 | TRBV27 | . | TGTGCCAGCAGTTTTCAAGCGGGTCTCTCCTACGAGCAGTACTTC | CASSFQAGLSYEQYF